This T cell receptor (beta chain) was sequenced for a study of shared clonotypes between healthy human individuals. On the study more broadly: Aged 18 to 49, the donors were a couple of women and three men.

This clone is a singleton in its sample. What it binds is not known. Sequencing used immunoSEQ multiplex PCR; TCRdb keeps in-frame clones, though not all of them. Of about 2 million clones listed, roughly 94% are singletons. As defined, naive CD8 cells were CD45RO-negative and positively selected for CCR7, with terminally differentiated effector memory CD45RA+ cells excluded. Germline V gene data show CDR1 as SGDLS and CDR2 as YYNGEE. The trim removed 4 bases at V and 4 bases at J, leaving 14 bases unmatched. The CDR3 totals 16 residues. The study, taken as a whole, reports: The low donor count limited represented genetic and exposure-history diversity. Large sequencing depth failed to make sorted-subset sequencing complete, rarefaction showed.

This TCR came from a man aged 18-30 years in good health. The sample taken for sequencing was naive CD8+ T cells sorted from blood. V usage is TRBV9 and J usage is TRBJ2-7; TRBD2 matches 7 bases. The CDR3 region has the DNA TGTGCCAGCAGCTATTCGGACGGCGTCGGGGGGTACGAGCAGTACTTC. This codes for CASSYSDGVGGYEQYF.